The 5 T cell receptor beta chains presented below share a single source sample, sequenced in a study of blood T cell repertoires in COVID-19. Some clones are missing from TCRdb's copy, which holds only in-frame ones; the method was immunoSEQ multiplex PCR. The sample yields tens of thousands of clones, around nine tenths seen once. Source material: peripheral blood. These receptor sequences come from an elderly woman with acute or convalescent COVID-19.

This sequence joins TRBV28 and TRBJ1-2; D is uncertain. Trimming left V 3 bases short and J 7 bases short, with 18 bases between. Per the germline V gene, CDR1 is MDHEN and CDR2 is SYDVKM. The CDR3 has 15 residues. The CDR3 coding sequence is TGTGCCAGCAGTTTGTCTTGGGCGCCGGGAAGTGGCTACACCTTC. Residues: CASSLSWAPGSGYTF.

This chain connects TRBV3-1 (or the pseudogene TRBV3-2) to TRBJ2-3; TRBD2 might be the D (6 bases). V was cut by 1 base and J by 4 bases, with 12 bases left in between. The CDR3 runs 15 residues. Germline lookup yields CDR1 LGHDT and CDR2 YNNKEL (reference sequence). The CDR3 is CASSQGFGGADTQYF. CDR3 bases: TGTGCCAGCAGCCAAGGGTTCGGAGGGGCAGATACGCAGTATTTT.

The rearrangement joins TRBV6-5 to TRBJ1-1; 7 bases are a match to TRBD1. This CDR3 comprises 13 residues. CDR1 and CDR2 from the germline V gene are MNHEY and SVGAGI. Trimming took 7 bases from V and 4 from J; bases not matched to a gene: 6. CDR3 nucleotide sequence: TGTGCCAGCAACCGACAGGGAGGCACTGAAGCTTTCTTT. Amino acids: CASNRQGGTEAFF.

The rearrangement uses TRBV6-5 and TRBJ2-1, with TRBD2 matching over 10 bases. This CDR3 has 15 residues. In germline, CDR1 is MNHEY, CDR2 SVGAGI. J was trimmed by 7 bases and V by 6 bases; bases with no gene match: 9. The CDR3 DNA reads TGTGCCAGCAGACCCTCCAGCGGGAGGGCAAATGAGCAGTTCTTC. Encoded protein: CASRPSSGRANEQFF.

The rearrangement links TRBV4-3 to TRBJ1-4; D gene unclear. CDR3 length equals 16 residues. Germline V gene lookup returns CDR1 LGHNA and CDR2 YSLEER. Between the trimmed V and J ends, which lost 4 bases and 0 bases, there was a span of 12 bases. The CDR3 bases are TGCGCCAGCAGCCGCAGACTGTCCGCAACTAATGAAAAACTGTTTTTT. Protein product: CASSRRLSATNEKLFF.